Shown below are 10 T cell receptor beta chains from a single sample sequenced in a study of identical twins. TCRdb ran MiXCR on the 5' RACE reads and lists one entry per CDR3 protein. The sample shows 690,000 or so distinct CDR3 sequences, roughly 6% of them seen only once. Sequenced material: naive T cells sorted from blood. The receptor source for this set is a man between 18 and 29 years old in good health.

This clonotype was detected many times. The V gene is TRBV28, the J gene TRBJ2-3; D gene uncertain. Trimming cost V 2 bases and J 5 bases, with 11 bases left between them. Germline V gene lookup returns CDR1 MDHEN and CDR2 SYDVKM. CDR3 length equals 14 residues. The CDR3 DNA sequence: TGTGCCAGCAGTTTAAGGCCTCCGGTAGATACGCAGTATTTT. Its protein is CASSLRPPVDTQYF.

This clonotype was seen many times. This rearrangement joins TRBV10-3 to TRBJ2-1, with D maybe TRBD2 (5 bases). The V gene's germline CDR1 is ENHRY and CDR2 SYGVKD. V was shortened by 10 bases and J by 6 bases, with 16 bases between the two germline ends. The length of the CDR3 is 13 residues. The DNA of the CDR3 is TGTGCCACCCTGGCGTTACGGGGCAATGAGCAGTTCTTC. Amino acid sequence: CATLALRGNEQFF.

A few counts support this clonotype. The J gene is TRBJ2-1, the V gene TRBV9; a weak D match, TRBD1 (6 bases). Germline loops: CDR1 SGDLS, CDR2 YYNGEE. The CDR3 spans 16 residues. V dropped 0 bases and J dropped 7 bases, with 17 bases sitting between them. DNA of the CDR3: TGTGCCAGCAGCGTAGTTGGGACCCCAGGGGAGAATGAGCAGTTCTTC. It encodes CASSVVGTPGENEQFF.

This clonotype was counted at least ten times. This chain connects TRBV6-5 to TRBJ2-1; D remains unclear. Germline assignment: CDR1 MNHEY and CDR2 SVGAGI. The CDR3 length is 11 residues. V dropped 7 bases and J dropped 8 bases, with 9 bases sitting between them. CDR3 sequence reads: CASMDLYEQFF. CDR3 in DNA: TGTGCCAGCATGGACCTCTATGAGCAGTTCTTC.

This clonotype was recorded many times. This sequence joins TRBV10-3 and TRBJ2-7; no reliable D call. Germline CDR1 is ENHRY and CDR2 is SYGVKD. The CDR3 is 11 residues long. V was clipped by 3 bases and J by 3 bases, with 3 bases between them. CDR3 region: CAISDSYEQYV. The CDR3 DNA sequence: TGTGCCATCAGTGATAGCTACGAGCAGTACGTC.

At least ten counts were recorded for this clonotype. The rearrangement links TRBV5-1 to TRBJ2-1; D may match TRBD1 or TRBD2 (5 bases each). CDR1 is SGHRS and CDR2 is YFSETQ in the germline V gene. The CDR3 spans 11 residues. Deletions cut 4 bases from V and 9 bases from J, with 8 bases between. CDR3 sequence reads: CASSTGGEQFF. In DNA form, the CDR3 reads TGCGCCAGCAGCACTGGGGGTGAGCAGTTCTTC.

This clonotype was observed at least ten times. This rearrangement joins TRBV6-5 to TRBJ1-5, with D tentatively TRBD1 (5 bases). The CDR3 consists of 17 residues. V lost 4 bases to trimming and J lost 5 bases, with 21 bases between them. CDR1 is MNHEY and CDR2 is SVGAGI in the germline V gene. CDR3 residues: CASSSILPGGGYQPQHF. CDR3 nucleotide sequence: TGTGCCAGCAGTTCGATCCTACCCGGGGGGGGTTATCAGCCCCAGCATTTT.

This clonotype was observed at least ten times. The chain is built from TRBV7-2 and TRBJ2-7, with D possibly matching TRBD2 (6 bases). Looked up from germline, CDR1 is SGHTA and CDR2 is FQGNSA. The CDR3 has 15 amino acids. Deletions cut 5 bases from V and 7 bases from J, with 21 bases between. The chain's CDR3 is CASSPGEEGLREQYF. The CDR3 DNA follows: TGTGCCAGCAGCCCCGGGGAAGAGGGACTTCGAGAGCAGTACTTC. The full variable domain, completed using reference TRBV7-2 and TRBJ2-7, is GAGVSQSPSNKVTEKGKDVELRCDPISGHTALYWYRQSLGQGLEFLIYFQGNSAPDKSGLPSDRFSAERTGGSVSTLTIQRTQQEDSAVYLCASSPGEEGLREQYFGPGTRLTVT.

This clonotype was found many times. CDR3 sequence (DNA): TGCGCCAGCAGCCAAGGCCTTGTGCCGTACAATGAGCAGTTCTTC. Its protein is CASSQGLVPYNEQFF. This chain uses TRBV4-1 with TRBJ2-1; no definite D call. The CDR3 runs 15 residues. With 1 base removed from V and 4 bases from J, the gap between germline ends came to 11 bases. Germline V lookup: CDR1 MGHRA, CDR2 YSYEKL.

This clonotype was seen repeatedly, ten times or more. The germline gene is not matched at one end of the junction; a read error may be the cause. The rearrangement uses TRBV6-1 and TRBJ2-7, with 7 bases that match TRBD2. CDR3 length: 14 residues. Germline-derived CDR1 and CDR2 are MNHNS and SASEGT. The CDR3 DNA is TGTGCCAGCAGGGAAGCGGGAATTCAGGACGAGCAGTACTTC. This codes for CASREAGIQDEQYF.